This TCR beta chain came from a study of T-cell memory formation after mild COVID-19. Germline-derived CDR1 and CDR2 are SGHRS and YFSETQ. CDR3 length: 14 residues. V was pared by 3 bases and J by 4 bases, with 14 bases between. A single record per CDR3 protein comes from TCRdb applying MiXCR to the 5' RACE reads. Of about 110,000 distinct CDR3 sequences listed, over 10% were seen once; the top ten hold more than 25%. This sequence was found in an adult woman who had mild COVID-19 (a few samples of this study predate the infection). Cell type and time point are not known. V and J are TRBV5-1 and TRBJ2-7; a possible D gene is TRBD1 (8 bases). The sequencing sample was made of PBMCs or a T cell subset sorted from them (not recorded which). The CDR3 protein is CASSYTGGEYEQYF. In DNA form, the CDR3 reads TGCGCCAGCAGCTACACAGGGGGGGAGTACGAGCAGTACTTC.